The source of this TCR beta chain is a study of high-grade serous ovarian cancer treatment subgroups. Tumor tissue was taken before any definitive surgery or chemotherapy was given. A remark on this clone: The antigen is not known.

J lost 1 base, V lost 7 bases, and 4 bases had no gene match. This CDR3 contains 14 residues. The germline V gene encodes CDR1 SEHNR and CDR2 FQNEAQ (reference sequence). Study-wide points: TCR clonal relatedness correlated positively with neoantigen level.

The protocol was immunoSEQ multiplex PCR, while the TCRdb copy is restricted to in-frame clones and leaves out a portion. The table records about 16,000 clones, roughly two thirds of them present only once. This receptor was obtained from a human donor with high-grade serous ovarian cancer. The chain carries TRBV7-9 and TRBJ1-1; TRBD1 matches at 9 bases. The source material was tumor tissue. CDR3 sequence reads: CASTWDRENTEAFF. The DNA for the CDR3 is TGTGCCAGCACCTGGGACAGGGAGAACACTGAAGCTTTCTTT.